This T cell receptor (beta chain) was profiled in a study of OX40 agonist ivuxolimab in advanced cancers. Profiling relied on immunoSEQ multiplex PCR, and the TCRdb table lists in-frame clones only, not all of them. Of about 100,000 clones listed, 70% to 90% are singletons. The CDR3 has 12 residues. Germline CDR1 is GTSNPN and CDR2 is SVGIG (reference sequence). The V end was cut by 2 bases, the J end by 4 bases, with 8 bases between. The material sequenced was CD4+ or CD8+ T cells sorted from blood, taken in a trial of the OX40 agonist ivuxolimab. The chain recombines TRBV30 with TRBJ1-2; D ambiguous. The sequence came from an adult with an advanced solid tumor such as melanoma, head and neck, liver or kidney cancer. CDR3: CAWSKTSYGYTF. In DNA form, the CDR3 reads TGTGCCTGGAGTAAGACATCCTATGGCTACACCTTC.